Below are 11 T cell receptor beta chains sequenced from a single sample in a study of cytomegalovirus exposure and HLA in healthy donors (dated 2017 in TCRdb). The method was the immunoSEQ multiplex PCR assay. TCRdb's version of the immuneACCESS table is confined to in-frame rearrangements and falls short of the full clone set. An unresolved V gene accounts for under half of the shortfall where checked; the remainder is of unknown origin. This sample is represented by some 140,000 clones; about 90% of them were singletons. The ten largest clones add up to 2.9% of the sample. Sequencing was carried out using PBMCs. The receptors come from a man between 18 and 29 years old in good health and CMV-seronegative.

The chain uses TRBV27 and TRBJ2-7, with 7 bases aligning to TRBD1. Germline CDR1 is MNHEY and CDR2 is SMNVEV (reference sequence). CDR3 length: 16 amino acids. Germline trimming cut 6 bases from V and 2 bases from J; bases unmatched to any gene: 13. CDR3 in DNA: TGTGCCAGCAGCGACCTAATAACAGGGGCGGCCTACGAGCAGTACTTC. Translation gives CASSDLITGAAYEQYF.

The chain has TRBV27 and TRBJ2-7, with D unresolved. Trimming pared 10 bases from V and 4 bases from J, leaving 20 bases between. This CDR3 contains 14 residues. CDR1 MNHEY and CDR2 SMNVEV come from the germline V gene (reference sequence). The CDR3 region is CATHLGLERYEQYF. The CDR3 region has the DNA TGTGCCACCCACCTCGGCCTAGAACGTTACGAGCAGTACTTC.

V usage is TRBV5-1 and J usage is TRBJ2-5; 12 positions agree with TRBD2. V lost 4 bases to trimming and J lost 5 bases; unmatched junction nucleotides: 9. Germline loops: CDR1 SGHRS, CDR2 YFSETQ. The CDR3 is made up of 16 amino acids. CDR3 DNA: TGCGCCAGCAGCCTGACTAGCGGGAGTAGATGGGAGACCCAGTACTTC. Translation gives CASSLTSGSRWETQYF.

The chain carries TRBV18 and TRBJ2-7; D may be TRBD1 (6 bases). The V and J ends lost 6 bases and 0 bases respectively, with 18 bases between them. This CDR3 spans 16 amino acids. Germline V CDR1 and CDR2: KGHSH, LQKENI. The CDR3 nucleotides read TGTGCCAGCTCCCTAGGAACAGGGATGACCTCCTACGAGCAGTACTTC. The encoded protein is CASSLGTGMTSYEQYF.

The gene calls are TRBV27 and TRBJ2-1; a possible D gene is TRBD2 (5 bases). Germline V lookup: CDR1 MNHEY, CDR2 SMNVEV (reference sequence). V was trimmed by 2 bases and J by 8 bases, leaving 13 bases between them. The CDR3 has 14 amino acids. The CDR3 is CASSLAEGVDEQFF. CDR3 bases: TGTGCCAGCAGTTTAGCAGAGGGAGTAGATGAGCAGTTCTTC.

The V call is TRBV4-3, the J call TRBJ2-1, with 11 bases that match TRBD2. V lost 5 bases and J lost 3; bases outside the gene matches: 9. The length of the CDR3 is 17 residues. The germline V gene has CDR1 LGHNA and CDR2 YSLEER. DNA for the CDR3: TGCGCCAGCAGCGATACAGTAGCGGGAGGGTACTACAATGAGCAGTTCTTC. Translating it yields CASSDTVAGGYYNEQFF.

This clone was seen just once. This chain joins TRBV18 and TRBJ1-3, with no clear D. CDR3 length equals 14 residues. The germline V and J ends were trimmed by 3 bases and 4 bases, with 10 bases remaining between them. CDR1 and CDR2 from the germline V gene are KGHSH and LQKENI. In DNA, the CDR3 is TGTGCCAGCTCACCCGGGAGCACGGGAAACACCATATATTTT. It specifies CASSPGSTGNTIYF.

This chain uses TRBV27 with TRBJ2-1; 10 nucleotides match TRBD1. This CDR3 is built from 15 residues. The trim removed 5 bases at V and 8 bases at J, leaving 9 bases unmatched. Per the germline V gene, CDR1 is MNHEY and CDR2 is SMNVEV (reference sequence). The CDR3 loop is CASSITDRGRDEQFF. As DNA, the CDR3 is TGTGCCAGCAGTATAACGGACAGGGGGAGGGATGAGCAGTTCTTC.

The chain employs TRBV4-3 and TRBJ2-7, with 7 bases matching TRBD1. CDR3 length: 16 amino acids. Germline-derived CDR1 and CDR2 are LGHNA and YSLEER. Trimming at V came to 4 bases and at J to 0 bases, leaving 9 bases not matched to a gene. The CDR3 region has the DNA TGCGCCAGCAGCCCCTATTCGACAGGGAGCTCCTACGAGCAGTACTTC. Its translation is CASSPYSTGSSYEQYF.

As concerns this clone: The same CDR3 arises from other DNA sequences in this sample as well. The chain links TRBV19 to TRBJ2-7; D may be TRBD2 (6 bases). Germline V gene data show CDR1 as LNHDA and CDR2 as SQIVND (reference sequence). The CDR3 consists of 16 residues. Between the trimmed V and J ends, which lost 3 bases and 2 bases, there was a span of 17 bases. CDR3 sequence: CASSIGGGGPTYEQYF. The CDR3 coding sequence is TGTGCCAGTAGTATCGGGGGAGGAGGGCCTACCTACGAGCAGTACTTC.

The rearrangement links TRBV7-2 to TRBJ1-1; weak D call: TRBD1 (5 bases). Germline V gives CDR1 SGHTA, CDR2 FQGNSA. The CDR3 is 13 amino acids. The V and J ends lost 5 bases and 3 bases respectively, with 10 bases between them. The CDR3 spells CASSQSRDTEAFF. CDR3 DNA: TGTGCCAGCAGCCAAAGCAGGGACACTGAAGCTTTCTTT.